These 6 T cell receptor beta chains were sequenced from one sample in a study of identical twins. Each CDR3 protein gets one entry after TCRdb re-called the 5' RACE reads with MiXCR. The sample lists hundreds of thousands of distinct CDR3 sequences; 6% to 6.5% were seen once. Sequences were obtained from naive T cells sorted from blood. The receptors originated from a man aged 18 to 30 in good health.

This clonotype was counted ten times or more. The genes are TRBV15 and TRBJ1-3, with D unresolved. The CDR3 contains 11 residues. Germline assignment: CDR1 LNHNV and CDR2 YYDKDF (reference sequence). Trimming removed 8 bases from V and 1 base from J, with 3 bases in between. DNA of the CDR3: TGTGCCACCTGGTCTGGAAACACCATATATTTT. It encodes CATWSGNTIYF. Supplemented by reference TRBV15 and TRBJ1-3, the full variable domain reads DAMVIQNPRYQVTQFGKPVTLSCSQTLNHNVMYWYQQKSSQAPKLLFHYYDKDFNNEADTPDNFQSRRPNTSFCFLDIRSPGLGDTAMYLCATWSGNTIYFGEGSWLTVV.

This clonotype was counted ten times or more. The chain's CDR3 is CSVPGPYEQYF. DNA of the CDR3: TGCAGCGTTCCGGGCCCCTACGAGCAGTACTTC. The chain employs TRBV29-1 and TRBJ2-7, with unresolved D. Germline CDR1 SQVTM, CDR2 ANQGSEA. Trimming took off 5 bases at V and 2 bases at J, with 7 bases between the two ends. This CDR3 is 11 amino acids long.

This clonotype has at least ten counts. The chain joins TRBV11-2 to TRBJ2-2; the D gene is possibly TRBD1 (6 bases). Trimming took off 8 bases at V and 5 bases at J, with 9 bases between the two ends. CDR1 and CDR2 from the germline V gene are SGHAT and FQNNGV. The CDR3 spans 12 residues. The CDR3 is CASQGWTGELFF. DNA of the CDR3: TGTGCCAGCCAGGGGTGGACCGGGGAGCTGTTTTTT. The variable domain in full, completed from reference TRBV11-2 and TRBJ2-2, reads EAGVAQSPRYKIIEKRQSVAFWCNPISGHATLYWYQQILGQGPKLLIQFQNNGVVDDSQLPKDRFSAERLKGVDSTLKIQPAKLEDSAVYLCASQGWTGELFFGEGSRLTVL.

The genes are TRBV7-9 and TRBJ1-6; D might be TRBD1 (5 bases). Germline CDR1 and CDR2: SEHNR and FQNEAQ (reference sequence). The V and J ends lost 2 bases and 0 bases respectively, with 8 bases between them. This CDR3 comprises 16 residues. CDR3 DNA sequence: TGTGCCAGCAGCTTAAAGGGGAGCTCCTATAATTCACCCCTCCACTTT. Its protein is CASSLKGSSYNSPLHF.

This chain connects TRBV24-1 to TRBJ2-7, with TRBD1 as a possible D gene (5 bases). Looked up from germline, CDR1 is KGHDR and CDR2 is SFDVKD. The CDR3 covers 16 residues. V was clipped by 2 bases and J by 9 bases, with 22 bases between them. The CDR3 spells CATSDSSGILGIGQYF. In DNA form, the CDR3 reads TGTGCCACCAGTGATTCTTCAGGGATATTGGGTATAGGGCAGTACTTC.

This clonotype was observed many times. V is TRBV27 and J is TRBJ1-1; 11 positions match TRBD1. Germline V gene sequence: CDR1 MNHEY, CDR2 SMNVEV (reference sequence). This CDR3 is 14 amino acids long. The V segment lost 6 bases and the J segment 8 bases; nucleotides outside the gene matches: 8. The DNA for the CDR3 is TGTGCCAGCAGGGGGGGACAGGGGGTAGGGGAAGCTTTCTTT. The encoded protein is CASRGGQGVGEAFF.